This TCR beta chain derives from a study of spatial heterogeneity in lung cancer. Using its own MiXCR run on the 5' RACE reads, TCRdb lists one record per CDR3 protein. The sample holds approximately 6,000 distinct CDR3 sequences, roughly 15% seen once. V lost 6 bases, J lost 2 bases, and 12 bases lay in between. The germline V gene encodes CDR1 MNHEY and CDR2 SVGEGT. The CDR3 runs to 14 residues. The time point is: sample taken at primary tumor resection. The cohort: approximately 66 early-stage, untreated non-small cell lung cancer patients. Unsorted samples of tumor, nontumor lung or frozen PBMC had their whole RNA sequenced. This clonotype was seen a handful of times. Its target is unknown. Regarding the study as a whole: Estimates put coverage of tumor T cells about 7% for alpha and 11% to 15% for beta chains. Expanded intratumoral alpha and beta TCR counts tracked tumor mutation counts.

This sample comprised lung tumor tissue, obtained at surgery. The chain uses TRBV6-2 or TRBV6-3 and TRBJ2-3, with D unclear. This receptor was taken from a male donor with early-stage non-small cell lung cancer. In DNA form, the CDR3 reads TGTGCCAGCAGACACGGATCCGTCACAGATACGCAGTATTTT. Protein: CASRHGSVTDTQYF.